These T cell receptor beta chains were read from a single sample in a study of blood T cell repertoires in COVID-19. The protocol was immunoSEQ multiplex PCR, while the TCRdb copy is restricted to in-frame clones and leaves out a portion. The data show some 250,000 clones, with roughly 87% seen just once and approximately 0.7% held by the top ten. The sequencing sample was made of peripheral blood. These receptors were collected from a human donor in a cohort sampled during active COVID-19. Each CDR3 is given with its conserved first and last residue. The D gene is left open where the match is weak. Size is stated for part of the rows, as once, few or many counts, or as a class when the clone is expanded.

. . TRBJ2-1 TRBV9 TGTGCCAGCAGCGTAGAGGGGGCCTACAATGAGCAGTTCTTC CASSVEGAYNEQFF
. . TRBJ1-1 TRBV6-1 TGTGCCAGCAGTGAAGCGGGGGGGCGGAACACTGAAGCTTTCTTT CASSEAGGRNTEAFF
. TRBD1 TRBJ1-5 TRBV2 TGTGCCAGCAGCCTGATACAGGGGGCACAGCCCCAGCATTTT CASSLIQGAQPQHF
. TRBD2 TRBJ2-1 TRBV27 TGTGCCAGCAGTTTTCGACTAGCGGGAGTGAATGAGCAGTTCTTC CASSFRLAGVNEQFF
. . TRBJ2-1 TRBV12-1 TGTGCCAGCAGCGTTAATTTAGAGCCCATGTACAATGAGCAGTTCTTC CASSVNLEPMYNEQFF
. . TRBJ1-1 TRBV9 TGTGCCAGCAGCGATATTACAGGTTCCCCCGAAGCTTTCTTT CASSDITGSPEAFF
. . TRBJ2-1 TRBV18 TGTGCCAGCTCACCACCGGACCCCAGGGTCGACAATGAGCAGTTCTTC CASSPPDPRVDNEQFF
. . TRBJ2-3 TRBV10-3 TGTGCCATCAGTAACACGGGAGACGGCACAGATACGCAGTATTTT CAISNTGDGTDTQYF
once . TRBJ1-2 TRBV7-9 TGTGCCAGCAGCTTAGGGACAAGGCTTGACTATGGCTACACCTTC CASSLGTRLDYGYTF
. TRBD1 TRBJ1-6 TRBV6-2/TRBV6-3 TGTGCCAGCAGTTACTCGGGGCTCTTACAGGGGTCGAATTCACCCCTCCACTTT CASSYSGLLQGSNSPLHF
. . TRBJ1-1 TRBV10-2 TGCGCCAGCATAGTTGGAGGGGTATTGGACACTGAAGCTTTCTTT CASIVGGVLDTEAFF
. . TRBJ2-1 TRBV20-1 TGCAGTGCTAGTCCGGGAGCCCTTGGTAATGAGCAGTTCTTC CSASPGALGNEQFF
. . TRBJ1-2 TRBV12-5 TGTGCCAGTTTTGGACAGCCCACTAACTATGGCTACACCTTC CASFGQPTNYGYTF
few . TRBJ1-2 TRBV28 TGTGCCACCACGGACAGATGGGGCTACACCTTC CATTDRWGYTF
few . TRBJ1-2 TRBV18 TGTGCCAGCTCCCTCTCCGGACAGTTCTATGGCTACACCTTC CASSLSGQFYGYTF
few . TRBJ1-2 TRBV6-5 TGTGCCAGCAGTTACTCATTCCAGGTTTCTAACTATGGCTACACCTTC CASSYSFQVSNYGYTF
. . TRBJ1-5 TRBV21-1 TGTGCCAGCACCGGGCGGAGGCTCGATCAGCCCCAGCATTTT CASTGRRLDQPQHF
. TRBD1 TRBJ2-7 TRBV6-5 TGTGCCAGCAGGTCCCGGCAGGGGGTGGGTGAGCAGTACTTC CASRSRQGVGEQYF
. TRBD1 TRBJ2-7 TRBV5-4 TGTGCCAGCAGCTTCGGGACAGGGCTTTACGAGCAGTACTTC CASSFGTGLYEQYF
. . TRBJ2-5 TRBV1 TGCACCAGCAGCCAACCCGCTAGGGAGGAAGAGACCCAGTACTTC CTSSQPAREEETQYF
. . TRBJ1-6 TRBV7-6 TGTGCCAGCAGCTTACGGGGGGACCCCGGCAATTCACCCCTCCACTTT CASSLRGDPGNSPLHF
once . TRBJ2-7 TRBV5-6 TGTGCCAGCAGTCTGGAGGCCAAGTACTACGAGCAGTACTTC CASSLEAKYYEQYF